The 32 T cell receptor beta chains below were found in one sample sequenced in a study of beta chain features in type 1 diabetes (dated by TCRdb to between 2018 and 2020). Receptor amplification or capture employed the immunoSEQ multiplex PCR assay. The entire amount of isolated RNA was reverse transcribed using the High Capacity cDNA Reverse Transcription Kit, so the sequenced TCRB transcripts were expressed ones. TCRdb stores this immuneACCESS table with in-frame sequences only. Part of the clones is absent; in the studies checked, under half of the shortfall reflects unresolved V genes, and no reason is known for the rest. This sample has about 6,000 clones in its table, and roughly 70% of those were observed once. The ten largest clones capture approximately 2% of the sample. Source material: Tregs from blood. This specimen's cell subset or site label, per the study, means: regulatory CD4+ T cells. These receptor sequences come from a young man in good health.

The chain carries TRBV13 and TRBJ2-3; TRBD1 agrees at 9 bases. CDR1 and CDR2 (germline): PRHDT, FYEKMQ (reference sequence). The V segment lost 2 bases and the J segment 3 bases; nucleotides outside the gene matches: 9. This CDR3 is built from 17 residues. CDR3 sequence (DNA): TGTGCCAGCAGCTTAAAGTCGGACAGGGGATCGACAGATACGCAGTATTTT. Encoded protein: CASSLKSDRGSTDTQYF. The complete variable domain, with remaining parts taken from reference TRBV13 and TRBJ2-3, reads AAGVIQSPRHLIKEKRETATLKCYPIPRHDTVYWYQQGPGQDPQFLISFYEKMQSDKGSIPDRFSAQQFSDYHSELNMSSLELGDSALYFCASSLKSDRGSTDTQYFGPGTRLTVL.

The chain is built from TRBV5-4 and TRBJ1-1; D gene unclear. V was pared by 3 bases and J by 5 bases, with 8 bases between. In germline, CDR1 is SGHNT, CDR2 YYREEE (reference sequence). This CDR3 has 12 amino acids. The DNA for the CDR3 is TGTGCCAGCAGCTACGATCGGACTGAAGCTTTCTTT. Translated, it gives CASSYDRTEAFF.

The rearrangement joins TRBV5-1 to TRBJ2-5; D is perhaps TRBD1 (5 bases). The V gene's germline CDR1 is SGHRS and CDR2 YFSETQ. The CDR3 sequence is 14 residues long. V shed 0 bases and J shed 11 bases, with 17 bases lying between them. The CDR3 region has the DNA TGCGCCAGCAGCTTGGACAGGTTAAACGAAGAGCAGTACTTC. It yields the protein CASSLDRLNEEQYF.

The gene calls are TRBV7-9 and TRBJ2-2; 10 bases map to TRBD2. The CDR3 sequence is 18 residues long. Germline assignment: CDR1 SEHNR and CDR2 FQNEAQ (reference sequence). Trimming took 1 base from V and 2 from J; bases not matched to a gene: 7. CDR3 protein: CASSLVKTSGANTGELFF. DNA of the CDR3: TGTGCCAGCAGCTTAGTTAAAACTAGCGGGGCCAACACCGGGGAGCTGTTTTTT.

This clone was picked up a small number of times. CDR3 region: CASRGHYTGELFF. Written as DNA, the CDR3 is TGTGCCAGCAGGGGACATTACACCGGGGAGCTGTTTTTT. The J gene is TRBJ2-2, the V gene TRBV7-2; tentative D call: TRBD1 (6 bases). V was trimmed by 6 bases and J by 3 bases, leaving 8 bases between them. The CDR3 is made up of 13 amino acids. The germline gives CDR1 SGHTA, CDR2 FQGNSA.

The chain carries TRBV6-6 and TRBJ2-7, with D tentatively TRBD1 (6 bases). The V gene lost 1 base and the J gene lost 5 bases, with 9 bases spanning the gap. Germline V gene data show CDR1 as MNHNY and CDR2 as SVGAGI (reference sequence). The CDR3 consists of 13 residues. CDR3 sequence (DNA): TGTGCCAGCAGTTACTGGGGGCCCAACGAGCAGTACTTC. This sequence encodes CASSYWGPNEQYF.

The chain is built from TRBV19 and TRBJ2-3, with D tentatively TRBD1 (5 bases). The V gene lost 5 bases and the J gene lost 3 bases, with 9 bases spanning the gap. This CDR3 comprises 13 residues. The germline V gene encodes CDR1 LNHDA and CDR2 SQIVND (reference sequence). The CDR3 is CASSWTRTDTQYF. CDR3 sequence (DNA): TGTGCCAGTAGTTGGACAAGGACAGATACGCAGTATTTT.

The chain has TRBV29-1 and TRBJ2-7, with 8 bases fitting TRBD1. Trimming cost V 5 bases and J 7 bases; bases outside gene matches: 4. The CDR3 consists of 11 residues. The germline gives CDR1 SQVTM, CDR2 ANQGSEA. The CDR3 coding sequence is TGCAGCGTTAAGACAGGGGATGAGCAGTACTTC. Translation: CSVKTGDEQYF.

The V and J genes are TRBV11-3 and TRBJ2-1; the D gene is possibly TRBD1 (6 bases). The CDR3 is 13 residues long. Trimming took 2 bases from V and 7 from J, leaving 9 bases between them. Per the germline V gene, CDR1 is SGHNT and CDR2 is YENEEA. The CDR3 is CASSLNDRNEQFF. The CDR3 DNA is TGTGCCAGCAGCTTAAATGACAGGAATGAGCAGTTCTTC.

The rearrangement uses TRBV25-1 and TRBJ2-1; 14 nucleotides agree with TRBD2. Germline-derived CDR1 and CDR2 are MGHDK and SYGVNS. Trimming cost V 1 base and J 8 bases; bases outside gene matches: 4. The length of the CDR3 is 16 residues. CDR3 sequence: CASSELTSGGAHEQFF. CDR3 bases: TGTGCCAGCAGTGAATTGACTAGCGGGGGGGCACATGAGCAGTTCTTC. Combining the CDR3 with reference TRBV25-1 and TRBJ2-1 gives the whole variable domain EADIYQTPRYLVIGTGKKITLECSQTMGHDKMYWYQQDPGMELHLIHYSYGVNSTEKGDLSSESTVSRIRTEHFPLTLESARPSHTSQYLCASSELTSGGAHEQFFGPGTRLTVL.

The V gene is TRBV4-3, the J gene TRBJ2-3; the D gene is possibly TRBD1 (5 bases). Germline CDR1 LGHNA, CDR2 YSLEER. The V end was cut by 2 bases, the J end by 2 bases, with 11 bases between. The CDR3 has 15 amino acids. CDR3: CASSQTGAVTDTQYF. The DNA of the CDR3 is TGCGCCAGCAGCCAAACTGGGGCCGTCACAGATACGCAGTATTTT.

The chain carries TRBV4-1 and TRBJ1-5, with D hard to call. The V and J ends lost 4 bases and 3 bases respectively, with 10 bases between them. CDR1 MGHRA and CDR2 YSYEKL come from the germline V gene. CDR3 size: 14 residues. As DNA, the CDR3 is TGCGCCAGCAGCCGCGGACTTTCCAATCAGCCCCAGCATTTT. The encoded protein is CASSRGLSNQPQHF.

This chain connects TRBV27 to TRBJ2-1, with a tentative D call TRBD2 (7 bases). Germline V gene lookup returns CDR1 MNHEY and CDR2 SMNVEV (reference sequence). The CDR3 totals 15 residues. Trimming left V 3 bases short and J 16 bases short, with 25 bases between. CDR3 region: CASSFQQGGLGQHFF. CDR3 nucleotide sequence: TGTGCCAGCAGTTTTCAACAGGGAGGGTTAGGTCAACATTTCTTC.

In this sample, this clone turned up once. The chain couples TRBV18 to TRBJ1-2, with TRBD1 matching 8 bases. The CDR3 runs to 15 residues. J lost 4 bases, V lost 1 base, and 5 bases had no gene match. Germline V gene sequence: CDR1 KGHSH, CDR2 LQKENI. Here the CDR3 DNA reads TGTGCCAGCTCACCACTGACAGGGGCTTTCTATGGCTACACCTTC. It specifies CASSPLTGAFYGYTF.

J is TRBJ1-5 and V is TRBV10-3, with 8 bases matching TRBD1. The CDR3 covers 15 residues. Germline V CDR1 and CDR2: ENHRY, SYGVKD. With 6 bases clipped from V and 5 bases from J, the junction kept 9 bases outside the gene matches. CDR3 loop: CAISLGQGKDQPQHF. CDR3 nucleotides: TGTGCCATCAGCCTCGGACAGGGAAAGGATCAGCCCCAGCATTTT.

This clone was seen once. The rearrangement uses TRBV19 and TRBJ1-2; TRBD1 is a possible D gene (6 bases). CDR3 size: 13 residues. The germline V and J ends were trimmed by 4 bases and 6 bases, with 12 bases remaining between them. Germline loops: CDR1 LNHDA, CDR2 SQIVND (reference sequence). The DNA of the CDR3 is TGTGCCAGTAGTACCCGGACAGAACATGGCTACACCTTC. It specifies CASSTRTEHGYTF.

The CDR3 sequence is CASSGGSQPQHF. The CDR3 DNA sequence: TGTGCCAGCAGTGGCGGGAGTCAGCCCCAGCATTTT. This chain joins TRBV28 and TRBJ1-5; no definite D call. Trimming took off 5 bases at V and 6 bases at J, with 8 bases between the two ends. CDR1 is MDHEN, CDR2 SYDVKM, per germline. The CDR3 length is 12 residues.

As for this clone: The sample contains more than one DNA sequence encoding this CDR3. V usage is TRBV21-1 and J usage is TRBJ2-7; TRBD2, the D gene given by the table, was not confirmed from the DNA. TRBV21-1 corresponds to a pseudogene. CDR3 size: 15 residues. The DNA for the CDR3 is TGTGCCAGCCAAAAGGAAGGACTAGCGTCCTACGAGCAGTACTTC. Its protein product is CASQKEGLASYEQYF.

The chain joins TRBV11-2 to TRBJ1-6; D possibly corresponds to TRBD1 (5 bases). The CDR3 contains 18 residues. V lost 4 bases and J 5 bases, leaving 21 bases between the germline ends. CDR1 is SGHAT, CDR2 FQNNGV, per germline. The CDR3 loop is CASSSGSGGDWDNSPLHF. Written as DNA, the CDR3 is TGTGCCAGCAGCTCGGGATCGGGCGGGGACTGGGATAATTCACCCCTCCACTTT.

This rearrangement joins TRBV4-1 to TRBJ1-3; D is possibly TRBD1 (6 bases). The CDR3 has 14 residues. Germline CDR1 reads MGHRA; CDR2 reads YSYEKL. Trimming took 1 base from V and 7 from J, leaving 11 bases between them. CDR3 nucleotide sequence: TGCGCCAGCAGCCAAGGGCAGGGGATCAACACCATATATTTT. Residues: CASSQGQGINTIYF.

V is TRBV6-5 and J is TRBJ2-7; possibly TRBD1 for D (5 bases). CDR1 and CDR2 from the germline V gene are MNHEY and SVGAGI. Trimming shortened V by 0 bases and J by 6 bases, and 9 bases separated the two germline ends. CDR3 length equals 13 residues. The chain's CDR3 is CASSYSTGFEQYF. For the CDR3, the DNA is TGTGCCAGCAGTTACTCCACAGGTTTCGAGCAGTACTTC.

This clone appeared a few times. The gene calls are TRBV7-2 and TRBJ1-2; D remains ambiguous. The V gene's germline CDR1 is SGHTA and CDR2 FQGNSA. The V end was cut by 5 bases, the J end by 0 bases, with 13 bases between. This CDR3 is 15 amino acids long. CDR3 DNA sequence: TGTGCCAGCAGCCTGAGGTTAGGCCCTAACTATGGCTACACCTTC. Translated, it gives CASSLRLGPNYGYTF.

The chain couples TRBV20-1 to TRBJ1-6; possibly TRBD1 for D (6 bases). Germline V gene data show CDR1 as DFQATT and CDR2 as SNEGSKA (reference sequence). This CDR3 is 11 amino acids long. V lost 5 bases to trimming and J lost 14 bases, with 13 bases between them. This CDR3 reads CSAPQGFTLHF. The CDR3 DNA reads TGCAGTGCTCCACAGGGCTTTACCCTCCACTTT.

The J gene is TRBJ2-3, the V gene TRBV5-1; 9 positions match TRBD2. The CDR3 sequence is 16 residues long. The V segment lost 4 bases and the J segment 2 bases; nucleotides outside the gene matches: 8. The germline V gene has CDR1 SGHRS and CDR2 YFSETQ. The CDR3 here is CASSRGTSSSTDTQYF. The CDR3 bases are TGCGCCAGCAGCCGGGGGACTAGCAGTTCCACAGATACGCAGTATTTT.

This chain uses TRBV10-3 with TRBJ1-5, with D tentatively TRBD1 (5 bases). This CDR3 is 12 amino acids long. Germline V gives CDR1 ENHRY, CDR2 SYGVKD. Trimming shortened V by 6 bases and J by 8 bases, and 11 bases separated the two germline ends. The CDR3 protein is CAISGGVEPQHF. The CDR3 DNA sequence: TGTGCCATCAGCGGGGGTGTTGAGCCCCAGCATTTT.

The CDR3 here is CASSLPTGWGNTGELFF. Written as DNA, the CDR3 is TGTGCCAGCAGCTTACCCACAGGATGGGGGAACACCGGGGAGCTGTTTTTT. This chain links TRBV7-9 with TRBJ2-2, with a tentative D call TRBD1 (5 bases). Between the trimmed V and J ends, which lost 2 bases and 1 base, there was a span of 14 bases. The germline CDR1 and CDR2 sequences are SEHNR and FQNEAQ (reference sequence). The CDR3 totals 17 residues.

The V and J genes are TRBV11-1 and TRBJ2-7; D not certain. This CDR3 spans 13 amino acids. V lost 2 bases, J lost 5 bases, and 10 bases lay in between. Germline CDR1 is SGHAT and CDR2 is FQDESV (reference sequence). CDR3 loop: CASSLSPYDEQYF. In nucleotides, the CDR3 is TGTGCCAGCAGCTTAAGTCCCTACGACGAGCAGTACTTC.

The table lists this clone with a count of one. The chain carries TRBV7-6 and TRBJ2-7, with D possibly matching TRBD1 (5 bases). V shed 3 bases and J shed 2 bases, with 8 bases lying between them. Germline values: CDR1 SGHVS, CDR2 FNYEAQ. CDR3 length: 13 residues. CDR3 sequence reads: CASSFQGAYEQYF. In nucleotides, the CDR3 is TGTGCCAGCAGCTTCCAGGGTGCCTACGAGCAGTACTTC.

CDR3 nucleotides: TGTGCCAGTACGCCGGGACTAGCGCTAACCTACGAGCAGTACTTC. Translated, it gives CASTPGLALTYEQYF. The gene calls are TRBV19 and TRBJ2-7; 10 bases are shared with TRBD2. Germline CDR1 LNHDA, CDR2 SQIVND (reference sequence). V was pared by 7 bases and J by 2 bases, with 8 bases of the junction left unmatched. This CDR3 comprises 15 residues.

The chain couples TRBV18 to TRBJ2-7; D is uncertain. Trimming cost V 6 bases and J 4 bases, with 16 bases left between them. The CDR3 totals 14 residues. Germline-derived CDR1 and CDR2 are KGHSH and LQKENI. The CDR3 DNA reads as TGTGCCAGCTCGCCGTCTGGTGCAGATTACGAGCAGTACTTC. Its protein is CASSPSGADYEQYF.

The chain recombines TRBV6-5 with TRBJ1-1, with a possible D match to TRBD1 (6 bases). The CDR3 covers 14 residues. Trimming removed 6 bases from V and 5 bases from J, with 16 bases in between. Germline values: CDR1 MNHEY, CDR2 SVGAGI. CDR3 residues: CASSNGQTRTEAFF. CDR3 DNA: TGTGCCAGCAGCAACGGACAGACTCGGACTGAAGCTTTCTTT.

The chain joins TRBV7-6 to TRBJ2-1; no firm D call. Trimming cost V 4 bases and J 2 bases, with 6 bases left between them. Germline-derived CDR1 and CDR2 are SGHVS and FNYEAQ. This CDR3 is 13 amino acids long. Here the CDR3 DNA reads TGTGCCAGCAGCTCCTACGCCTACAATGAGCAGTTCTTC. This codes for CASSSYAYNEQFF.